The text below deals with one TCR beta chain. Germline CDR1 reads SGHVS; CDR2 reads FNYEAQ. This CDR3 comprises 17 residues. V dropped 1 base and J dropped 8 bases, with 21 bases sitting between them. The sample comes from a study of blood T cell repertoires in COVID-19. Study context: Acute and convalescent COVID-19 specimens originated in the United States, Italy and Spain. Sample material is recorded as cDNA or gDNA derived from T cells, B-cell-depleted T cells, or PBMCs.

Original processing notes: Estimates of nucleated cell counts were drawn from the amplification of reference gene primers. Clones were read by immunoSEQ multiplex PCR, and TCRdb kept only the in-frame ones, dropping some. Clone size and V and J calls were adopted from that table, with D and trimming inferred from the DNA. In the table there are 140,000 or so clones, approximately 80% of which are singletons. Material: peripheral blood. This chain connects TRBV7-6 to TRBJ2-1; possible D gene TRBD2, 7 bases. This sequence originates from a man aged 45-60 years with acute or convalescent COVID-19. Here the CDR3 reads CASSLGSRSGGSYEQFF. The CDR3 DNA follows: TGTGCCAGCAGCTTAGGCTCGAGGTCGGGGGGCAGCTATGAGCAGTTCTTC.